This T cell receptor (beta chain) was identified in a study of shared clonotypes between healthy human individuals (dated by TCRdb to the early 2020s). Notes on the research overall: The cohort included a few men and two women between 18 and 49 years of age. Blood TCR repertoires of several healthy adults were deeply sequenced to estimate repertoire size and the extent of clonotype sharing between individuals. To increase sequencing depth and limit assay-specific biases, different laboratories used diverse techniques to prepare libraries and sequence TCR repertoires. Each donor's leukapheresis produced roughly between roughly 0.85 and 10 billion PBMCs. Study-wide findings and limitations: Sampling was restricted to blood, and TCR repertoires in tissues likely differ from the TCR repertoires found in blood. Based on pairwise subsampling, the degree of clonotype sharing among donors was expected to be affected by sequencing depth. Because the study included only a small number of donors, the genetic and exposure-history diversity represented was limited.

Regarding this clone: Its antigen target is currently unknown. Base qualities were left out, and no much larger clone turns up one base away.

TCR CDR3 regions were amplified from genomic DNA by multiplex PCR using the deep immunoSEQ assay. Extracted genomic DNA from each cell subset was spread evenly across all wells of several immunoSEQ 96-well plates, with each plate serving as a replicate. Each replicate PCR for unsorted PBMC received roughly 300 ng genomic DNA, equal to about 30,000 T cell genomes. Ten immunoSEQ deep assay plates were used to sequence unsorted PBMC genomic DNA. Purified libraries were quantified with a Qubit 3.0 fluorometer, sized on a Bioanalyzer 2100, and re-quantified with the KAPA Library Quantification kit. Every immunoSEQ 96-well plate was sequenced on a separate single-read 150-cycle Illumina NextSeq 550 flow cell. From the authors' description of their analysis: Because only junctional sequences without quality scores were contained in the immunoSEQ output, filtering matching that applied to full-length reads could not be performed. Sequences were annotated with PyIR, a Python wrapper for IgBLAST v1.9, using IMGT germline references to assign V/J genes and CDR3. Any read was removed if the V/J assignment was weak (E-value above 1e-6), the CDR3 was missing, or the read contained stop codons, out-of-frame junctions, or ambiguous translated residues. V3J clonotypes were defined as sequences sharing an identical inferred V gene, J gene, and CDR3 amino acid sequence. Percentage overlap between repertoires was calculated by dividing the number of shared unique clonotypes by the size of the smaller repertoire. Repertoire richness was assessed with RTK rarefaction, the Chao1 estimator, and Recon v2.1 estimates of unobserved clonotypes. TCRdb mirrors the immuneACCESS table, restricted to in-frame sequences. Some clones are absent from its copies; in checked studies, under half trace to an unresolved V gene, and the reason for the others is unknown. V, J and clone size are taken as reported in that table, and D and trimming were inferred from the DNA itself. The sample data list some 470,000 clones, and 70% to 80% of these were observed just once. The ten largest clonotypes hold 13% of the sample.

Donors were healthy HIV-negative adults with no recently reported acute infections or vaccinations. Every donor was a Caucasian adult residing in Nashville, Tennessee, USA. For unsorted samples, 75 million to 100 million PBMCs were counted and genomic DNA was extracted with the QIAamp DNA Blood Mini kit. Blood was collected by leukapheresis, and PBMCs were isolated by Ficoll-Histopaque density gradient centrifugation and then cryopreserved in liquid nitrogen vapor phase. CDR1 and CDR2 were assigned from the germline V gene (reference sequence) as LNHDA and SQIVND. The CDR3 measures 17 amino acids from cysteine to phenylalanine. Only the CDR3 part of the read is kept: 51 bases, read in frame from the first base. V loses 1 base at its end and J loses 4 bases; junction bases beyond the gene matches: 10.

The TCR comes from a woman aged 40 to 55 in good health. Some clones in this sample may be carry-over from other donors' samples. Sequenced material: PBMCs. The sequence links TRBV19 to TRBJ1-2; 9 bases in the middle match TRBD1. Read as DNA, the sequence is TGTGCCAGTAGTATAGCTCTCGGGACAGGGAGTATCTATGGCTACACCTTC. Its coded protein is CASSIALGTGSIYGYTF.